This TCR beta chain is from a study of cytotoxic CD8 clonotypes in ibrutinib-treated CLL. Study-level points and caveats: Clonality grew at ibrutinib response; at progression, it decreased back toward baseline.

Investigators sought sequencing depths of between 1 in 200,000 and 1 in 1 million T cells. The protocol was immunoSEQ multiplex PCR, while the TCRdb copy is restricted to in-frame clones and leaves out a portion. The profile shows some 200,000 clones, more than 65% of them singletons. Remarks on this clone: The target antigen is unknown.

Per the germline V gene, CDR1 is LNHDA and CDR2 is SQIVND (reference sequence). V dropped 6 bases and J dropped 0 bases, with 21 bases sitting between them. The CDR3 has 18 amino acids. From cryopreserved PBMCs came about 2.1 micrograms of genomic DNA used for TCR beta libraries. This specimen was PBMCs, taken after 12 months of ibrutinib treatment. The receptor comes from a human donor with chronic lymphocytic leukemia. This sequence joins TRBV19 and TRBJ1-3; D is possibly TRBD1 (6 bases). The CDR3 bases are TGTGCCAGTAGCCCCCCGCGGGGGGGCTTAGGCTCTGGAAACACCATATATTTT. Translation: CASSPPRGGLGSGNTIYF.